Sequencing of this TCR beta chain was carried out in a study of glioma-infiltrating T cells. Germline CDR1 reads SQVTM; CDR2 reads ANQGSEA. The CDR3 covers 11 residues. With V trimmed by 5 bases and J by 9 bases, 3 bases remained unmatched. Using RNA template, CDR3s of TCR alpha and beta were amplified with iRepertoire arm-PCR. Input was roughly 85-450 ng of tissue mRNA or PBMC total RNA. TCRdb recomputed calls from the multiplex PCR reads with MiXCR, one row per CDR3 protein. The table shows 100,000 to 150,000 distinct CDR3 sequences, with roughly 24% occurring only once. The table lists this clonotype with a few counts. Its antigen is not identified. Study results and caveats: Tissue-blood divergence was below expectation in non-neoplastic patients, above in gliomas.

Sequencing was done on a sample of glioma tissue, nonneoplastic brain tissue, or PBMCs (not recorded which). V is TRBV29-1 and J is TRBJ2-1, with TRBD1 matching over 8 bases. This clonotype originated in a human donor with low-grade glioma or glioblastoma, undergoing nonglioma brain surgery, or in good health (not recorded which). The DNA of the CDR3 is TGCAGCGTTCGAGGACAGGGTGAGCAGTTCTTC. Its protein is CSVRGQGEQFF.